A single sample gave rise to the 11 T cell receptor beta chains below, sequenced in a study of regulatory T cells in long-lasting Graves disease. Library construction for TCR beta used iRepertoire HTBI primers and Arm-PCR of CDR3 regions. TCRdb itself ran the multiplex PCR reads through MiXCR, one entry per CDR3 protein. The repertoire holds some 220,000 distinct CDR3 sequences, around 20% seen once, with roughly 12% in the top ten. Time point described: newly diagnosed GD, antithyroid drugs for less than 3 months. TCR sequences were obtained from RNA taken from PBMCs. This sample also belongs to another study, concerning T cells in Graves' hyperthyroidism and ophthalmopathy.

The sequencing here drew on peripheral blood mononuclear cells (PBMCs), taken at new diagnosis, from a patient treated with antithyroid drugs. The receptors shown here come from a woman aged 25 to 45 with Graves disease.

V usage is TRBV28 and J usage is TRBJ2-2; D is uncertain. This CDR3 has 13 amino acids. Per germline, CDR1 MDHEN and CDR2 SYDVKM. V lost 7 bases, J lost 0 bases, and 6 bases lay in between. CDR3 protein: CASMLPNTGELFF. In DNA, the CDR3 is TGTGCCAGCATGCTGCCGAACACCGGGGAGCTGTTTTTT.

This rearrangement joins TRBV7-9 to TRBJ1-5; the D is unclear. The germline CDR1 and CDR2 sequences are SEHNR and FQNEAQ (reference sequence). CDR3 size: 16 residues. Trimming pared 3 bases from V and 6 bases from J, leaving 18 bases between. In nucleotides, the CDR3 is TGTGCCAGCAGCTTCCTGGCGGACTGGGAGGGTCAGCCCCAGCATTTT. Translated, it gives CASSFLADWEGQPQHF.

There are many counts of this clonotype. J is TRBJ1-2 and V is TRBV28; TRBD1 matches 7 bases. The length of the CDR3 is 14 residues. V lost 3 bases and J lost 3; bases outside the gene matches: 4. Germline assignment: CDR1 MDHEN and CDR2 SYDVKM. The CDR3, as DNA: TGTGCCAGCAGTTTTGGGACAGCCTACTATGGCTACACCTTC. Protein product: CASSFGTAYYGYTF.

This clonotype was counted many times. The chain uses TRBV2 and TRBJ2-7, with D perhaps TRBD1 or TRBD2 (5 bases each). Between the trimmed V and J ends, which lost 5 bases and 5 bases, there was a span of 13 bases. This CDR3 comprises 13 residues. Germline V lookup: CDR1 SNHLY, CDR2 FYNNEI. The CDR3 region is CASSPTRGHEQYF. DNA for the CDR3: TGTGCCAGCAGTCCGACGAGGGGCCACGAGCAGTACTTC.

This clonotype was observed many times. The V call is TRBV14, the J call TRBJ1-6; D is uncertain. The CDR3 is 15 amino acids. The V gene's germline CDR1 is SGHDN and CDR2 FVKESK. Trimming removed 1 base from V and 10 bases from J, with 14 bases in between. The CDR3 reads CASSQGPVAMSPLHF. CDR3 nucleotides: TGTGCCAGCAGCCAAGGCCCCGTCGCCATGTCACCCCTCCACTTT.

The chain employs TRBV11-2 and TRBJ2-1; the match to TRBD2 covers 8 bases. Germline CDR1 SGHAT, CDR2 FQNNGV. The CDR3 runs 17 residues. V lost 4 bases, J lost 4 bases, and 12 bases stayed unmatched. The CDR3 region has the DNA TGTGCCAGCAGCTCTGGGATGGGGCTAGCGGGTTACAATGAGCAGTTCTTC. Protein product: CASSSGMGLAGYNEQFF. Variable domain in full (rest from reference TRBV11-2 and TRBJ2-1): EAGVAQSPRYKIIEKRQSVAFWCNPISGHATLYWYQQILGQGPKLLIQFQNNGVVDDSQLPKDRFSAERLKGVDSTLKIQPAKLEDSAVYLCASSSGMGLAGYNEQFFGPGTRLTVL.

Comments on this clonotype: A much larger clone lies a single base off, so this may be a read error. Written as DNA, the CDR3 is TGTGCCAGCAGCCAAGGGAGCACCGGGGAGCTGTTTTTT. Encoded protein: CASSQGSTGELFF. This chain uses TRBV2 with TRBJ2-2; D is possibly TRBD2 (5 bases). The CDR3 totals 13 residues. Germline values: CDR1 SNHLY, CDR2 FYNNEI. The V end was cut by 6 bases, the J end by 4 bases, with 9 bases between.

This clonotype has ten or more counts. V gene TRBV28 combines with J gene TRBJ2-4; 8 bases align to TRBD2. The CDR3 has 16 amino acids. The V gene end was trimmed by 5 bases and the J gene end by 1 base; junction bases not matched to a gene: 7. The V gene's germline CDR1 is MDHEN and CDR2 SYDVKM. CDR3 residues: CASSLPSGRAKNIQYF. CDR3 nucleotide sequence: TGTGCCAGCAGTCTCCCTAGCGGGCGCGCCAAAAACATTCAGTACTTC. Together with reference TRBV28 and TRBJ2-4, the CDR3 gives the full variable domain: DVKVTQSSRYLVKRTGEKVFLECVQDMDHENMFWYRQDPGLGLRLIYFSYDVKMKEKGDIPEGYSVSREKKERFSLILESASTNQTSMYLCASSLPSGRAKNIQYFGAGTRLSVL.

In its sample, this clonotype was seen many times. The chain couples TRBV6-2 or TRBV6-3 to TRBJ1-5; D is unclear. CDR1 and CDR2 from the germline V gene are MNHEY and SVGEGT. V was pared by 7 bases and J by 0 bases, with 13 bases between. The CDR3 extends over 15 amino acids. The CDR3 sequence is CASKVSGDSNQPQHF. As DNA, the CDR3 is TGTGCCAGCAAAGTGTCCGGGGATAGCAATCAGCCCCAGCATTTT.

This clonotype came up many times. The chain combines TRBV18 with TRBJ2-1, with D tentatively TRBD1 (5 bases). The CDR3 contains 13 residues. Germline loops: CDR1 KGHSH, CDR2 LQKENI. V lost 6 bases and J 6 bases, leaving 12 bases between the germline ends. The CDR3 coding sequence is TGTGCCAGCTCGCCAGGGTACGGCAATGAGCAGTTCTTC. Protein sequence: CASSPGYGNEQFF. The variable domain in full, with the rest retrieved from reference TRBV18 and TRBJ2-1, is NAGVMQNPRHLVRRRGQEARLRCSPMKGHSHVYWYRQLPEEGLKFMVYLQKENIIDESGMPKERFSAEFPKEGPSILRIQQVVRGDSAAYFCASSPGYGNEQFFGPGTRLTVL.

This clonotype was detected many times. The chain joins TRBV30 to TRBJ1-1; D is unresolved. Germline V CDR1 and CDR2: GTSNPN, SVGIG (reference sequence). This CDR3 has 14 amino acids. The V gene lost 4 bases and the J gene lost 1 base, with 13 bases spanning the gap. The CDR3 here is CAWMPGRQNTEAFF. CDR3 DNA sequence: TGTGCCTGGATGCCCGGACGGCAGAACACTGAAGCTTTCTTT.